This T cell receptor (beta chain) was identified in a study of shared clonotypes between healthy human individuals. As for this clone: Its cognate antigen is unknown.

The table came from immunoSEQ multiplex PCR; TCRdb's copy has only in-frame clones and leaves some out. The sample lists around 1.5 million clones; approximately 98% were seen once. The CDR3 contains 13 residues. The germline V and J ends were trimmed by 1 base and 8 bases, with 11 bases remaining between them. Looked up from germline, CDR1 is SGHDN and CDR2 is FVKESK. The study, taken as a whole, reports: All-four-donor shared clonotypes had higher generation probabilities than non-shared clonotypes did.

Sequencing used naive CD4+ T cells sorted from blood. Described subset: CD45RA+ positively selected. The receptor's source is a man aged 25 to 40 in good health. The chain joins TRBV14 to TRBJ1-2; D not certain. CDR3 residues: CASSQVGSAGYTF. DNA of the CDR3: TGTGCCAGCAGCCAAGTGGGGTCCGCGGGCTACACCTTC.